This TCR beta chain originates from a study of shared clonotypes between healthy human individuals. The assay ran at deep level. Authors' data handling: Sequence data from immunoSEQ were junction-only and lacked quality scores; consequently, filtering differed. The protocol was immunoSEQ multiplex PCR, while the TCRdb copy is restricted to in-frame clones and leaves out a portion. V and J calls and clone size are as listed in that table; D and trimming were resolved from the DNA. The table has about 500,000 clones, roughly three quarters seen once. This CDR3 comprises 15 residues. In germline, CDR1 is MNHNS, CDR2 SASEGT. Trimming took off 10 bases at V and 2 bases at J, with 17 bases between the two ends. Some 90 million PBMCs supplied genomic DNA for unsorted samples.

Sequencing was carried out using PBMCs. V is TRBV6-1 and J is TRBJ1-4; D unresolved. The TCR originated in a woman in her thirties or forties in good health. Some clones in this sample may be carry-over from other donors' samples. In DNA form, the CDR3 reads TGTGCCAACTCACAGTTATTTGTCACTAATGAAAAACTGTTTTTT. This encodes CANSQLFVTNEKLFF.